Listed here are 16 T cell receptor beta chains from one sample, sequenced in a study of CD8+CD57+ T cells in acquired aplastic anemia. According to the study, genomic DNA was the template for TCR beta VDJ and CDR3 profiling. MiXCR was run by TCRdb on the reads, yielding one entry per CDR3 protein. This sample has 150,000 to 200,000 distinct CDR3 sequences, with more than 45% found just once. Patients chosen for sequencing had CD8+CD57+ cells that had expanded, as shown by flow cytometry. The sequenced material came from sorted CD4+, CD8+, or CD8+CD57+ T cells (not recorded which) from PBMCs. These TCRs come from a human donor with aplastic anemia.

Many counts were recorded for this clonotype. The chain recombines TRBV20-1 with TRBJ2-3; 8 bases agree with TRBD1. The CDR3 length is 15 residues. V trimming: 6 bases; J trimming: 2 bases; junction bases outside the gene matches: 10. The germline gives CDR1 DFQATT, CDR2 SNEGSKA (reference sequence). The CDR3 region has the DNA TGCAGTGCCATCGACAGGGGACAGCCCACAGATACGCAGTATTTT. Translated: CSAIDRGQPTDTQYF.

This clonotype occurred many times. This chain connects TRBV6-2 or TRBV6-3 to TRBJ1-6; 9 bases are shared with TRBD1. CDR1 and CDR2 (germline): MNHEY, SVGEGT. Trimming took 6 bases from V and 0 from J; bases not matched to a gene: 6. CDR3 length: 17 amino acids. The CDR3 sequence: CASSLDRGSSYNSPLHF. Written as DNA, the CDR3 is TGTGCCAGCAGCCTTGACAGGGGGAGCTCCTATAATTCACCCCTCCACTTT.

The chain links TRBV2 to TRBJ1-4; D call uncertain. The CDR3 has 13 amino acids. Trimming took 5 bases from V and 7 from J, leaving 11 bases between them. In germline, CDR1 is SNHLY, CDR2 FYNNEI. The DNA for the CDR3 is TGTGCCAGCAGTTTGCAGGCCAGTGAAAAACTGTTTTTT. Amino acid sequence: CASSLQASEKLFF.

The V gene is TRBV29-1, the J gene TRBJ2-3; D uncertain. The CDR3 covers 12 residues. Trimming stripped 4 bases from V and 0 bases from J, with 5 bases between. Germline-derived CDR1 and CDR2 are SQVTM and ANQGSEA. CDR3 nucleotide sequence: TGCAGCGTTGGGGTGAGCACAGATACGCAGTATTTT. Amino acid sequence: CSVGVSTDTQYF.

In this sample, this clonotype turned up many times. The J gene is TRBJ2-1, the V gene TRBV5-1; 7 bases agree with TRBD2. Per germline, CDR1 SGHRS and CDR2 YFSETQ. V dropped 4 bases and J dropped 5; count of bases not matched to a gene: 3. The CDR3 is 13 amino acids. The CDR3 reads CASSALANNEQFF. Here the CDR3 DNA reads TGCGCCAGCAGCGCACTAGCGAACAATGAGCAGTTCTTC.

The chain is built from TRBV20-1 and TRBJ2-7, with 9 bases that match TRBD1. CDR3 length: 14 residues. In germline, CDR1 is DFQATT, CDR2 SNEGSKA (reference sequence). Trimming removed 2 bases from V and 3 bases from J; junction bases left unmatched: 5. CDR3 coding DNA: TGCAGTGCTAGATCCGGGACAGGGAACTACGAGCAGTACTTC. It encodes CSARSGTGNYEQYF.

The chain uses TRBV24-1 and TRBJ2-1; D may be TRBD1 (5 bases). Germline V gene lookup returns CDR1 KGHDR and CDR2 SFDVKD. Trimming took 4 bases from V and 3 from J, leaving 18 bases between them. CDR3 size: 17 residues. The CDR3 DNA is TGTGCCACCAGTGAGATGCCACAGGTCCAATACTACAATGAGCAGTTCTTC. Translating it yields CATSEMPQVQYYNEQFF.

This clonotype was picked up many times. The chain recombines TRBV4-2 with TRBJ2-5; D possibly corresponds to TRBD1 (5 bases). The CDR3 consists of 16 residues. Germline V gives CDR1 LGHNA, CDR2 YNFKEQ. The V and J ends lost 1 base and 0 bases respectively, with 12 bases between them. The CDR3 region has the DNA TGTGCCAGCAGCCAAGGTTCACAGGACCACCAAGAGACCCAGTACTTC. Amino acid sequence: CASSQGSQDHQETQYF.

CDR3 in amino acids: CASSLTLGQGNSGNTIYF. In DNA, the CDR3 is TGTGCCAGCAGCCTAACCCTCGGACAGGGAAACTCTGGAAACACCATATATTTT. J is TRBJ1-3 and V is TRBV11-1; 8 nucleotides align to TRBD1. The germline V gene encodes CDR1 SGHAT and CDR2 FQDESV (reference sequence). The V segment lost 5 bases and the J segment 0 bases; nucleotides outside the gene matches: 12. This CDR3 is built from 18 residues. The whole variable domain, remainder taken from reference TRBV11-1 and TRBJ1-3, is EAEVAQSPRYKITEKSQAVAFWCDPISGHATLYWYRQILGQGPELLVQFQDESVVDDSQLPKDRFSAERLKGVDSTLKIQPAELGDSAMYLCASSLTLGQGNSGNTIYFGEGSWLTVV.

This clonotype was counted ten times or more. CDR3 residues: CASSQVGGLGYTF. The CDR3 DNA follows: TGCGCCAGCAGCCAAGTAGGGGGCCTTGGCTACACCTTC. The chain has TRBV4-3 and TRBJ1-2; 7 bases fit TRBD1. J was trimmed by 7 bases and V by 1 base; bases with no gene match: 3. This CDR3 has 13 residues. CDR1 is LGHNA, CDR2 YSLEER, per germline.

Comments on this clonotype: A clone one base away is much larger, so this may be a read error. The V gene is TRBV5-6, the J gene TRBJ2-1, with no clear D. Looked up from germline, CDR1 is SGHDT and CDR2 is YYEEEE. This CDR3 region has 13 residues. The V end was cut by 1 base, the J end by 10 bases, with 12 bases between. The CDR3 DNA is TGTGCCAGCAGCTTGCCTCCCCTATCCGAGCAGTTCTTC. Protein sequence: CASSLPPLSEQFF.

A word on this clonotype: This could be a read error, since a much larger clone is one nucleotide away. This chain uses TRBV27 with TRBJ1-2; 11 bases align to TRBD1. The germline CDR1 and CDR2 sequences are MNHEY and SMNVEV (reference sequence). This CDR3 comprises 14 residues. The CDR3 coding sequence is TGTGCCCGCAGTTTATCGGGACAGGGGGGTGGCTACACCTTC. It codes for CARSLSGQGGGYTF.

The chain joins TRBV7-2 to TRBJ2-3, with D unclear. The CDR3 covers 13 residues. The V end was cut by 0 bases, the J end by 6 bases, with 7 bases between. Per germline, CDR1 SGHTA and CDR2 FQGNSA. The CDR3 DNA reads TGTGCCAGCAGCTTAGCTCAGGTCGATACGCAGTATTTT. It codes for CASSLAQVDTQYF.

This chain joins TRBV5-4 and TRBJ2-7, with 12 nucleotides matching TRBD2. With 0 bases clipped from V and 3 bases from J, the junction kept 7 bases outside the gene matches. The CDR3 extends over 17 amino acids. Germline CDR1 SGHNT, CDR2 YYREEE (reference sequence). The CDR3 loop reads CASSLAWASGGVYEQYV. CDR3 DNA: TGTGCCAGCAGCTTGGCCTGGGCTAGCGGGGGGGTCTACGAGCAGTACGTC.

The gene calls are TRBV19 and TRBJ2-3; 9 bases are a match to TRBD2. The trim removed 6 bases at V and 2 bases at J, leaving 3 bases unmatched. This CDR3 contains 14 residues. Germline V lookup: CDR1 LNHDA, CDR2 SQIVND (reference sequence). The CDR3 nucleotides are TGTGCCAGTAGGGCTAGCGGGACCACAGATACGCAGTATTTT. This codes for CASRASGTTDTQYF.

The rearrangement uses TRBV4-1 and TRBJ2-7, with D possibly matching TRBD2 (5 bases). The germline V gene encodes CDR1 MGHRA and CDR2 YSYEKL. This CDR3 contains 13 residues. Trimming left V 0 bases short and J 3 bases short, with 6 bases between. The CDR3 loop reads CASSQEGVYEQYF. CDR3 DNA: TGCGCCAGCAGCCAAGAGGGAGTCTACGAGCAGTACTTC.